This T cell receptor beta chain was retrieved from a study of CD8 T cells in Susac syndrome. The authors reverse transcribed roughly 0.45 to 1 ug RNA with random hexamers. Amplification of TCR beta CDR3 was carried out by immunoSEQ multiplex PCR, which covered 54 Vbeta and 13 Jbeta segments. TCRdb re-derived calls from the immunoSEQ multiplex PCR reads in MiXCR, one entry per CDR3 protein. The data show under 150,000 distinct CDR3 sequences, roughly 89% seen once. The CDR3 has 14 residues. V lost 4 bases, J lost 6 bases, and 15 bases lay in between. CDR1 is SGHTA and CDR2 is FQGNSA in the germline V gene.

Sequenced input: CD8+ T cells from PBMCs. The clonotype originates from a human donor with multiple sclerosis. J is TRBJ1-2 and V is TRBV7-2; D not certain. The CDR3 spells CASSSATGLDGYTF. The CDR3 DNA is TGTGCCAGCAGCTCAGCGACGGGGTTAGATGGCTACACCTTC.